The subject of this entry is one T cell receptor beta chain. Germline V gives CDR1 MNHEY, CDR2 SVGAGI. Trimming took off 10 bases at V and 4 bases at J, with 20 bases between the two ends. The CDR3 sequence is 15 residues long. Participants came from roughly 24 US areas, aged roughly 18 to 95 years. Participant-given clinical history determined each cohort assignment. This sample stems from a study of blood T cell repertoires in COVID-19. Study processing details: Amplifying reference gene primers gave estimates of nucleated cell counts. The data were produced by immunoSEQ multiplex PCR, yet TCRdb's version contains in-frame clones alone and is incomplete. V and J calls plus clone size are reproduced from that table; the DNA served to infer D and trimming. The sample records over 200,000 clones, under 90% being singletons.

Sequencing was performed on PBMCs or T cells enriched from blood (not recorded which). This rearrangement joins TRBV6-5 to TRBJ2-1; TRBD2 might be the D (5 bases). This sequence was found in a woman aged 25-40 years with acute COVID-19. The CDR3 DNA reads as TGTGCCATCCTACCCCATACCCGGGGATACAATGAGCAGTTCTTC. The encoded protein is CAILPHTRGYNEQFF.